Shown below are 22 T cell receptor beta chains from a single sample sequenced in a study of OX40 agonist ivuxolimab in advanced cancers. Clones were sequenced by immunoSEQ multiplex PCR, and TCRdb holds only the in-frame ones, with some missing. The repertoire holds roughly 19,000 clones, with about 86% as singletons. Here the sequenced sample was CD4+ or CD8+ T cells sorted from blood, taken in a trial of the OX40 agonist ivuxolimab. These receptors were collected from an adult with an advanced solid tumor such as melanoma, head and neck, liver or kidney cancer.

The J gene is TRBJ2-7, the V gene TRBV15, with TRBD2 matching over 7 bases. The CDR3 runs 18 residues. The V gene end was trimmed by 0 bases and the J gene end by 5 bases; junction bases not matched to a gene: 16. Germline V CDR1 and CDR2: LNHNV, YYDKDF (reference sequence). CDR3 sequence: CATSRDYARGGRPDEQYF. The CDR3 region has the DNA TGTGCCACCAGCAGAGACTACGCACGGGGAGGGAGGCCGGACGAGCAGTACTTC.

This clone turned up a few times. This chain links TRBV9 with TRBJ1-6; a possible D gene is TRBD1 (5 bases). Germline CDR1 reads SGDLS; CDR2 reads YYNGEE. The CDR3 length is 15 residues. V was trimmed by 1 base and J by 9 bases, leaving 14 bases between them. In DNA form, the CDR3 reads TGTGCCAGCAGCGTAACCGGGACTAGGGGTTCACCCCTCCACTTT. It specifies CASSVTGTRGSPLHF.

This clone was counted a single time. The rearrangement uses TRBV29-1 and TRBJ2-1; TRBD2 matches 10 bases. This CDR3 contains 13 residues. V was clipped by 7 bases and J by 4 bases; unmatched bases: 4. Germline V CDR1 and CDR2: SQVTM, ANQGSEA. The CDR3 loop is CSGGTSAYNEQFF. The CDR3 nucleotides are TGCAGCGGAGGGACTAGCGCGTACAATGAGCAGTTCTTC.

J is TRBJ1-1 and V is TRBV19, with 7 nucleotides matching TRBD1. This CDR3 contains 14 residues. Trimming at V came to 8 bases and at J to 0 bases, leaving 6 bases not matched to a gene. Germline V gene lookup returns CDR1 LNHDA and CDR2 SQIVND (reference sequence). DNA for the CDR3: TGTGCCAGTTCCACAGGGGCGATGAACACTGAAGCTTTCTTT. It yields the protein CASSTGAMNTEAFF.

The chain is built from TRBV7-9 and TRBJ2-3; 7 nucleotides align to TRBD2. Per the germline V gene, CDR1 is SEHNR and CDR2 is FQNEAQ (reference sequence). The CDR3 sequence is 13 residues long. The V segment lost 3 bases and the J segment 4 bases; nucleotides outside the gene matches: 1. The CDR3 DNA reads TGTGCCAGCAGCTTTGCGGGGGCAGATACGCAGTATTTT. Amino acids: CASSFAGADTQYF.

The V gene is TRBV5-6, the J gene TRBJ1-5; D unclear. Germline V lookup: CDR1 SGHDT, CDR2 YYEEEE. Deletions cut 0 bases from V and 0 bases from J, with 4 bases between. This CDR3 has 14 residues. CDR3 amino acids: CASSLGYSNQPQHF. As DNA, the CDR3 is TGTGCCAGCAGCTTGGGGTATAGCAATCAGCCCCAGCATTTT.

The rearrangement uses TRBV27 and TRBJ2-1, with a weak D call TRBD1 (6 bases). This CDR3 region has 13 residues. Germline V gene lookup returns CDR1 MNHEY and CDR2 SMNVEV (reference sequence). V was shortened by 3 bases and J by 9 bases, with 12 bases between the two germline ends. CDR3: CASSLLRGIEQFF. CDR3 coding DNA: TGTGCCAGCAGTTTGCTTAGGGGGATTGAGCAGTTCTTC.

In nucleotides, the CDR3 is TGTGCCAGCAGCCCGGGACAGGGCGGTCAGCCCCAGCATTTT. Translated: CASSPGQGGQPQHF. The V call is TRBV5-5, the J call TRBJ1-5, with 9 positions matching TRBD1. Germline CDR1 reads SGHKS; CDR2 reads YYEKEE (reference sequence). After removal of 4 bases from V and 6 bases from J, the junction contained 5 bases not matched to a gene. This CDR3 is built from 14 residues. Complete variable domain (other parts from reference TRBV5-5 and TRBJ1-5): DAGVTQSPTHLIKTRGQQVTLRCSPISGHKSVSWYQQVLGQGPQFIFQYYEKEERGRGNFPDRFSARQFPNYSSELNVNALLLGDSALYLCASSPGQGGQPQHFGDGTRLSIL.

This sequence joins TRBV11-2 and TRBJ2-2, with a weak D call TRBD1 (5 bases). The CDR3 covers 16 residues. Per germline, CDR1 SGHAT and CDR2 FQNNGV. Trimming left V 2 bases short and J 0 bases short, with 10 bases between. The CDR3 bases are TGTGCCAGCAGCTTAACAGGACGCACGAACACCGGGGAGCTGTTTTTT. The encoded protein is CASSLTGRTNTGELFF.

V and J are TRBV6-5 and TRBJ2-1; D not resolved. V dropped 4 bases and J dropped 5 bases, with 15 bases sitting between them. CDR3 length: 15 residues. Per the germline V gene, CDR1 is MNHEY and CDR2 is SVGAGI. Here the CDR3 reads CASSLKVGWDNEQFF. DNA of the CDR3: TGTGCCAGCAGTTTGAAGGTCGGGTGGGACAATGAGCAGTTCTTC.

In regard to this clone: Since the CDR3 does not end with the conserved phenylalanine or tryptophan, this likely comes from a read error. The DNA is omitted, as the CDR3 cannot be located on it reliably, and the CDR3 follows TCRdb's listing. The chain joins TRBV7-2 to TRBJ2-7; the tabulated D call, TRBD2, remains unverified against the DNA. The germline gives CDR1 SGHTA, CDR2 FQGNSA. The CDR3 is 14 residues long, counting both termini. CDR3 sequence reads: CASSSNLGEGPPSL.

This chain uses TRBV11-2 with TRBJ2-1, with D perhaps TRBD2 (6 bases). CDR1 and CDR2 (germline): SGHAT, FQNNGV. V lost 3 bases and J lost 9, with 6 bases in between. The CDR3 is made up of 11 amino acids. The CDR3 nucleotides read TGTGCCAGCAGCTTGGGAGGTGAGCAGTTCTTC. This translates into CASSLGGEQFF.

This clone was detected only once. The genes are TRBV28 and TRBJ2-3; D is ambiguous. CDR3 length: 15 residues. V lost 6 bases, J lost 1 base, and 14 bases lay in between. CDR1 MDHEN and CDR2 SYDVKM come from the germline V gene. Here the CDR3 DNA reads TGTGCCAGCAGCGACTTCGTCCGGGGCACAGATACGCAGTATTTT. This translates into CASSDFVRGTDTQYF. Combining the CDR3 with reference TRBV28 and TRBJ2-3 gives the whole variable domain DVKVTQSSRYLVKRTGEKVFLECVQDMDHENMFWYRQDPGLGLRLIYFSYDVKMKEKGDIPEGYSVSREKKERFSLILESASTNQTSMYLCASSDFVRGTDTQYFGPGTRLTVL.

The rearrangement uses TRBV7-9 and TRBJ1-2; D is uncertain. V shed 3 bases and J shed 11 bases, with 13 bases lying between them. Germline-derived CDR1 and CDR2 are SEHNR and FQNEAQ (reference sequence). The CDR3 has 12 residues. CDR3 DNA: TGTGCCAGCAGCTTTTTCTCGAGTGGGTACACCTTC. This translates into CASSFFSSGYTF. The entire variable domain, with the rest obtained from reference TRBV7-9 and TRBJ1-2, is as follows: DTGVSQNPRHKITKRGQNVTFRCDPISEHNRLYWYRQTLGQGPEFLTYFQNEAQLEKSRLLSDRFSAERPKGSFSTLEIQRTEQGDSAMYLCASSFFSSGYTFGSGTRLTVV.

The chain joins TRBV28 to TRBJ2-1, with 10 positions matching TRBD1. This CDR3 comprises 16 residues. Germline CDR1 is MDHEN and CDR2 is SYDVKM. The V and J ends lost 6 bases and 8 bases, in that order; junction bases with no gene match: 13. The CDR3 loop is CASRWGGDRGFDEQFF. CDR3 bases: TGTGCCAGCAGATGGGGAGGGGACAGGGGTTTCGATGAGCAGTTCTTC. Full variable domain (remainder filled in from reference TRBV28 and TRBJ2-1): DVKVTQSSRYLVKRTGEKVFLECVQDMDHENMFWYRQDPGLGLRLIYFSYDVKMKEKGDIPEGYSVSREKKERFSLILESASTNQTSMYLCASRWGGDRGFDEQFFGPGTRLTVL.

This clone was detected only a few times. The V gene is TRBV15, the J gene TRBJ2-7; 7 nucleotides align to TRBD2. Per germline, CDR1 LNHNV and CDR2 YYDKDF (reference sequence). The V gene end was trimmed by 0 bases and the J gene end by 0 bases; junction bases not matched to a gene: 2. This CDR3 contains 15 residues. The CDR3 DNA is TGTGCCACCAGCAGAGAAGGCGGGAGCTCCTACGAGCAGTACTTC. The encoded protein is CATSREGGSSYEQYF.

The V and J genes are TRBV6-5 and TRBJ2-5, with D unresolved. Per germline, CDR1 MNHEY and CDR2 SVGAGI. V gave up 5 bases and J gave up 4 bases, with 8 bases separating them. The CDR3 is 12 residues long. The chain's CDR3 is CASSPNRETQYF. CDR3 in DNA: TGTGCCAGCAGTCCGAACCGAGAGACCCAGTACTTC.

This clone was detected once. The chain joins TRBV7-8 to TRBJ2-5; D remains ambiguous. Trimming cost V 5 bases and J 5 bases, with 9 bases left between them. Per the germline V gene, CDR1 is SGHVS and CDR2 is FQNEAQ. The CDR3 length is 12 residues. CDR3 in amino acids: CASSVQRETQYF. CDR3 DNA: TGTGCCAGCAGCGTACAGAGGGAGACCCAGTACTTC. The whole variable domain, filled in from reference TRBV7-8 and TRBJ2-5, reads GAGVSQSPRYKVAKRGQDVALRCDPISGHVSLFWYQQALGQGPEFLTYFQNEAQLDKSGLPSDRFFAERPEGSVSTLKIQRTQQEDSAVYLCASSVQRETQYFGPGTRLLVL.

V gene TRBV27 combines with J gene TRBJ2-1; the match to TRBD1 covers 8 bases. CDR1 is MNHEY and CDR2 is SMNVEV in the germline V gene (reference sequence). This CDR3 region has 16 residues. V dropped 5 bases and J dropped 6; count of bases not matched to a gene: 12. CDR3 in DNA: TGTGCCAGCAGTCTACCTCAGGGGGCGTTAGGCAATGAGCAGTTCTTC. This translates into CASSLPQGALGNEQFF.

The chain has TRBV10-3 and TRBJ2-3; 7 bases are shared with TRBD2. Germline V gene lookup returns CDR1 ENHRY and CDR2 SYGVKD. V shed 0 bases, J shed 1 base, and the junction held 7 bases outside the gene matches. The CDR3 covers 17 residues. CDR3 sequence reads: CAISESASGLRTDTQYF. CDR3 nucleotide sequence: TGTGCCATCAGTGAGTCGGCTAGCGGACTCCGCACAGATACGCAGTATTTT.

This chain links TRBV13 with TRBJ2-2; D is unresolved. The CDR3 runs to 13 residues. With 3 bases removed from V and 4 bases from J, the gap between germline ends came to 6 bases. In germline, CDR1 is PRHDT, CDR2 FYEKMQ (reference sequence). For the CDR3, the DNA is TGTGCCAGCAGCTTCGGCTCCACCGGGGAGCTGTTTTTT. Translating it yields CASSFGSTGELFF.

Remarks on this clone: Different DNA sequences within this sample yield the same CDR3. The chain joins TRBV5-6 to TRBJ2-2, with D unresolved. Germline CDR1 reads SGHDT; CDR2 reads YYEEEE. Trimming removed 4 bases from V and 7 bases from J, with 5 bases in between. The CDR3 is 11 residues long. The CDR3 here is CASSTDGELFF. Written as DNA, the CDR3 is TGTGCCAGCAGCACTGACGGGGAGCTGTTTTTT.